This T cell receptor (beta chain) was captured in a study of T-cell memory formation after mild COVID-19. MiXCR, applied by TCRdb to the 5' RACE reads, yields one record per CDR3 protein. This sample has 410,000 or so distinct CDR3 sequences; more than 20% occur once, and the top ten carry about 12%. Concerning this clonotype: Its matching antigen is unknown.

Germline V gene data show CDR1 as SGHRS and CDR2 as YFSETQ. After removal of 1 base from V and 7 bases from J, the junction contained 2 bases not matched to a gene. The CDR3 is 13 residues long. Points from the study as a whole: CD4/CD8 balance characterized clones contracting day 15 to 85, and CD4+ skew characterized later expanders.

The rearrangement joins TRBV5-1 to TRBJ2-1; 7 bases are a match to TRBD1. Sequencing was carried out using PBMCs or a T cell subset sorted from them (not recorded which). The TCR was taken from an adult woman who had mild COVID-19 (a few samples of this study predate the infection). Cell type and time point are not known. CDR3 sequence (DNA): TGCGCCAGCAGCTTGCAGACAGGGAATGAGCAGTTCTTC. It translates to CASSLQTGNEQFF.